These 23 T cell receptor beta chains were all obtained from the same sample, sequenced in a study of OX40 agonist ivuxolimab in advanced cancers. The assay was immunoSEQ multiplex PCR, and TCRdb's table has in-frame clones only and misses some. The sample lists over 50,000 clones; approximately 83% were seen once. The sample consisted of CD4+ or CD8+ T cells sorted from blood, taken in a trial of the OX40 agonist ivuxolimab. These receptors were collected from an adult with an advanced solid tumor such as melanoma, head and neck, liver or kidney cancer.

This clone showed up just once. V is TRBV11-2 and J is TRBJ2-7; a weak D match, TRBD1 (6 bases). The CDR3 is made up of 16 amino acids. Looked up from germline, CDR1 is SGHAT and CDR2 is FQNNGV. The ends were cut back, 5 bases at V and 4 bases at J, with 21 bases in the middle. This CDR3 is CASSPTRGLAWYEQYF. Here the CDR3 DNA reads TGTGCCAGCAGCCCCACCAGGGGCCTGGCTTGGTACGAGCAGTACTTC.

The J gene is TRBJ2-2, the V gene TRBV7-3; 11 bases map to TRBD2. Germline loops: CDR1 SGHTA, CDR2 FQGTGA. The CDR3 covers 16 residues. V gave up 5 bases and J gave up 4 bases; unmatched junction bases: 6. CDR3 bases: TGTGCCAGCAGCCCAAAACTAGCGGGGGCCACCGGGGAGCTGTTTTTT. It specifies CASSPKLAGATGELFF.

The chain recombines TRBV6-6 with TRBJ1-5, with D possibly being TRBD1 (6 bases). Germline CDR1 is MNHNY and CDR2 is SVGAGI (reference sequence). V gave up 5 bases and J gave up 1 base, with 12 bases separating them. This CDR3 is 15 amino acids long. In DNA, the CDR3 is TGTGCCAGCAGTGGCGACGGGGGCAGCAATCAGCCCCAGCATTTT. The encoded protein is CASSGDGGSNQPQHF.

This chain connects TRBV6-1 to TRBJ1-1; 8 bases map to TRBD1. Trimming took 7 bases from V and 8 from J; bases not matched to a gene: 9. Germline V CDR1 and CDR2: MNHNS, SASEGT. The CDR3 consists of 13 residues. For the CDR3, the DNA is TGTGCCAGCACGTCAGGGGGCGTGGGGGAAGCTTTCTTT. As protein: CASTSGGVGEAFF.

The rearrangement links TRBV7-9 to TRBJ2-3; 8 nucleotides match TRBD2. V was clipped by 5 bases and J by 5 bases; unmatched bases: 9. CDR1 is SEHNR, CDR2 FQNEAQ, per germline (reference sequence). This CDR3 has 15 residues. CDR3 DNA sequence: TGTGCCAGCAGCCCGCGGGGGGCCGAGGGAGATACGCAGTATTTT. It translates to CASSPRGAEGDTQYF.

On this clone itself: This is likely a read error, given that the CDR3 carries no conserved phenylalanine or tryptophan at its end. The DNA is omitted, as the CDR3 cannot be located on it reliably, and the CDR3 follows TCRdb's listing. The V call is TRBV10-2, the J call TRBJ2-7; no DNA check was done on the table's D call, TRBD2. Germline loops: CDR1 WSHSY, CDR2 SAAADI. The CDR3 is 8 residues long, counting both termini. The CDR3 sequence: CASTPRES.

V usage is TRBV2 and J usage is TRBJ2-7, with 8 bases that match TRBD1. CDR1 is SNHLY, CDR2 FYNNEI, per germline. This CDR3 has 15 amino acids. The V gene end was trimmed by 1 base and the J gene end by 2 bases; junction bases not matched to a gene: 4. CDR3 residues: CASSEGRDRTYEQYF. CDR3 coding DNA: TGTGCCAGCAGTGAAGGGCGGGACAGGACCTACGAGCAGTACTTC.

This clone is judged medium-sized. This chain links TRBV6-4 with TRBJ1-5; weak D call: TRBD1 (5 bases). This CDR3 spans 15 amino acids. The germline V gene encodes CDR1 MRHNA and CDR2 SNTAGT. V was cut by 7 bases and J by 7 bases, with 20 bases left in between. CDR3 region: CASIDPRVVIQPQHF. The CDR3 DNA follows: TGTGCCAGCATCGACCCCAGGGTCGTAATCCAGCCCCAGCATTTT.

The chain employs TRBV7-2 and TRBJ2-7; D ambiguous. This CDR3 has 13 amino acids. Germline lookup yields CDR1 SGHTA and CDR2 FQGNSA. With 5 bases removed from V and 3 bases from J, the gap between germline ends came to 11 bases. CDR3 coding DNA: TGTGCCAGCAGCCCTTACCCCAGCTACGAGCAGTACTTC. It encodes CASSPYPSYEQYF. Full variable domain (missing parts from reference TRBV7-2 and TRBJ2-7): GAGVSQSPSNKVTEKGKDVELRCDPISGHTALYWYRQSLGQGLEFLIYFQGNSAPDKSGLPSDRFSAERTGGSVSTLTIQRTQQEDSAVYLCASSPYPSYEQYFGPGTRLTVT.

This clone has just a few counts. The rearrangement links TRBV5-6 to TRBJ1-1; weak D call: TRBD1 (6 bases). The CDR3 extends over 14 amino acids. The germline V gene encodes CDR1 SGHDT and CDR2 YYEEEE. The V gene lost 4 bases and the J gene lost 1 base, with 11 bases spanning the gap. CDR3 nucleotide sequence: TGTGCCAGCAGCGGGGGACACTCGAACACTGAAGCTTTCTTT. It is translated as CASSGGHSNTEAFF.

V is TRBV27 and J is TRBJ2-7, with D perhaps matching TRBD1 (6 bases). The germline CDR1 and CDR2 sequences are MNHEY and SMNVEV (reference sequence). V was cut by 6 bases and J by 2 bases, with 32 bases left in between. There are 20 residues in the CDR3. The CDR3 sequence: CASSDPLGAGDSALPYEQYF. The DNA for the CDR3 is TGTGCCAGCAGCGATCCTCTGGGGGCAGGGGATTCTGCTCTTCCCTACGAGCAGTACTTC.

V is TRBV2 and J is TRBJ1-4, with D perhaps TRBD1 (6 bases). The CDR3 is 15 amino acids. CDR1 and CDR2 (germline): SNHLY, FYNNEI. Deletions cut 5 bases from V and 3 bases from J, with 13 bases between. The CDR3 nucleotides read TGTGCCAGCAGTTTCCGGGACAACTCTAATGAAAAACTGTTTTTT. This encodes CASSFRDNSNEKLFF.

This chain connects TRBV5-4 to TRBJ2-7; 7 bases map to TRBD1. The J segment lost 2 bases and the V segment lost 4 bases, leaving 6 bases of the junction unmatched. In germline, CDR1 is SGHNT, CDR2 YYREEE (reference sequence). CDR3 size: 14 residues. Here the CDR3 DNA reads TGTGCCAGCAGCCCCAGGGGGTCCCCCTACGAGCAGTACTTC. Translation gives CASSPRGSPYEQYF.

The rearrangement links TRBV25-1 to TRBJ2-2; D remains unclear. V lost 6 bases to trimming and J lost 0 bases, with 5 bases between them. The CDR3 has 13 amino acids. Germline CDR1 and CDR2: MGHDK and SYGVNS. CDR3 loop: CASSASNTGELFF. CDR3 in DNA: TGTGCCAGCAGCGCTTCGAACACCGGGGAGCTGTTTTTT.

This clone occurred once. This CDR3 is also generated by other DNA sequences in the sample. The chain links TRBV4-3 to TRBJ1-5; D is unclear. The V and J ends lost 0 bases and 1 base respectively, with 7 bases between them. CDR1 and CDR2 from the germline V gene are LGHNA and YSLEER. The CDR3 consists of 15 residues. CDR3 sequence: CASSQDRGSNQPQHF. The CDR3 DNA reads as TGCGCCAGCAGCCAAGACCGGGGAAGCAATCAGCCCCAGCATTTT.

V and J are TRBV14 and TRBJ1-2; 7 positions match TRBD1. Per germline, CDR1 SGHDN and CDR2 FVKESK. CDR3 size: 16 residues. V shed 1 base, J shed 5 bases, and the junction held 10 bases outside the gene matches. This CDR3 reads CASSQGIQGGRYGYTF. The CDR3 bases are TGTGCCAGCAGCCAAGGGATTCAGGGGGGGAGATATGGCTACACCTTC.

This chain uses TRBV6-5 with TRBJ1-1; D remains unclear. The CDR3 is made up of 10 amino acids. V was shortened by 7 bases and J by 5 bases, with 5 bases between the two germline ends. The germline V gene encodes CDR1 MNHEY and CDR2 SVGAGI. In nucleotides, the CDR3 is TGTGCCAGCATCCGGACTGAAGCTTTCTTT. It yields the protein CASIRTEAFF.

The chain is built from TRBV19 and TRBJ1-5, with 7 bases matching TRBD1. Germline CDR1 is LNHDA and CDR2 is SQIVND (reference sequence). This CDR3 region has 15 residues. Germline trimming cut 5 bases from V and 2 bases from J; bases unmatched to any gene: 6. Written as DNA, the CDR3 is TGTGCCAGTAGTTCTGACAGGGCTGGCAATCAGCCCCAGCATTTT. It translates to CASSSDRAGNQPQHF.

The rearrangement uses TRBV29-1 and TRBJ2-1; unclear D gene. The CDR3 is 15 residues long. Per germline, CDR1 SQVTM and CDR2 ANQGSEA. Trimming pared 6 bases from V and 0 bases from J, leaving 15 bases between. The CDR3 nucleotides read TGCAGCGTCCCTCCGGCAGAAACCTCCTACAATGAGCAGTTCTTC. Translating gives CSVPPAETSYNEQFF.

This clone has just one count. The V call is TRBV13, the J call TRBJ1-2, with D uncertain. This CDR3 region has 13 residues. Trimming removed 5 bases from V and 6 bases from J, with 13 bases in between. CDR1 and CDR2 from the germline V gene are PRHDT and FYEKMQ (reference sequence). The CDR3 protein is CASSPARTDGYTF. Written as DNA, the CDR3 is TGTGCCAGCAGCCCCGCGCGCACAGATGGCTACACCTTC.

The chain links TRBV27 to TRBJ2-1; TRBD1 agrees at 10 bases. CDR3 length: 13 residues. V gave up 5 bases and J gave up 9 bases; unmatched junction bases: 4. Germline assignment: CDR1 MNHEY and CDR2 SMNVEV (reference sequence). The CDR3 protein is CASSPGQGLEQFF. In nucleotides, the CDR3 is TGTGCCAGCAGTCCGGGACAGGGGCTTGAGCAGTTCTTC.

The chain uses TRBV2 and TRBJ1-5; D is unclear. The CDR3 is 15 amino acids. V was cut by 3 bases and J by 1 base, with 10 bases left in between. Germline CDR1 reads SNHLY; CDR2 reads FYNNEI. Written as DNA, the CDR3 is TGTGCCAGCAGTGAGCCGGGCTCGAGCAATCAGCCCCAGCATTTT. Amino acids: CASSEPGSSNQPQHF.

J is TRBJ1-2 and V is TRBV5-6; TRBD1 is a possible D gene (5 bases). V was trimmed by 4 bases and J by 4 bases, leaving 11 bases between them. The CDR3 covers 13 residues. CDR1 and CDR2 (germline): SGHDT, YYEEEE. CDR3 residues: CASSRDDSYGYTF. CDR3 in DNA: TGTGCCAGCAGCCGGGACGACTCCTATGGCTACACCTTC.